This entry features one TCR beta chain sequence. Libraries were prepared by immunoSEQ multiplex PCR; TCRdb keeps only in-frame clonotypes and omits some of them. The sample records 60,000 to 75,000 clones, around 80% being singletons. Described time point: baseline, week 1 (first vaccination visit). Treatment defined: pre-vaccination baseline after standard-of-care therapy. The sample comes from a study of a mutant IDH1 vaccine in newly diagnosed glioma. At the level of the study: There were 62.5% males and about 38% females among treated patients, whose mean age was about 40 years.

The CDR3 extends over 13 amino acids. Per germline, CDR1 WNHNN and CDR2 SYGVQD (reference sequence). Trimming stripped 3 bases from V and 6 bases from J, with 12 bases between. Source: peripheral blood mononuclear cells (PBMCs), taken from a glioma patient treated with radiotherapy, temozolomide or both. V and J are TRBV10-1 and TRBJ2-7, with unresolved D. This receptor was obtained from a woman under 30 with glioma. Some clones in this sample may be carry-over from other donors' samples. The CDR3 loop reads CASSDLGPGEQYF. CDR3 nucleotides: TGCGCCAGCAGTGACCTAGGCCCAGGCGAGCAGTACTTC.